Each of the 26 T cell receptor beta chains below was sequenced from the same sample in a study of T-cell memory formation after mild COVID-19. TCRdb passed the 5' RACE reads through MiXCR, listing each CDR3 protein once. This table holds around 340,000 distinct CDR3 sequences, under 15% found once. The sample taken for sequencing was PBMCs or a T cell subset sorted from them (not recorded which). The receptor source for this set is a man between 18 and 35 years old who had mild COVID-19 (a few samples of this study predate the infection). Cell type and time point are not known.

In its sample, this clonotype was seen a few times. The rearrangement joins TRBV7-3 to TRBJ2-3; D gene unclear. The germline gives CDR1 SGHTA, CDR2 FQGTGA. CDR3 length: 13 amino acids. Trimming pared 5 bases from V and 2 bases from J, leaving 8 bases between. CDR3 sequence: CASSPLITDTQYF. CDR3 coding DNA: TGTGCCAGCAGCCCGTTGATCACAGATACGCAGTATTTT. Full variable domain (rest looked up from reference TRBV7-3 and TRBJ2-3): GAGVSQTPSNKVTEKGKYVELRCDPISGHTALYWYRQSLGQGPEFLIYFQGTGAADDSGLPNDRFFAVRPEGSVSTLKIQRTERGDSAVYLCASSPLITDTQYFGPGTRLTVL.

V gene TRBV5-6 combines with J gene TRBJ1-6; D remains ambiguous. CDR1 and CDR2 from the germline V gene are SGHDT and YYEEEE. Trimming stripped 2 bases from V and 8 bases from J, with 11 bases between. The CDR3 is 14 residues long. The CDR3 DNA follows: TGTGCCAGCAGCTTAGGAGGGCTGGATTCACCCCTCCACTTT. This encodes CASSLGGLDSPLHF.

J is TRBJ1-1 and V is TRBV7-9, with TRBD1 matching over 7 bases. J was trimmed by 0 bases and V by 4 bases; bases with no gene match: 5. The CDR3 sequence is 15 residues long. Germline V gene data show CDR1 as SEHNR and CDR2 as FQNEAQ (reference sequence). The CDR3 region is CASSSRGELNTEAFF. The CDR3 nucleotides are TGTGCCAGCAGCTCCAGGGGGGAGCTGAACACTGAAGCTTTCTTT.

Only a few counts were recorded for this clonotype. The CDR3: CASSMDRGLGEQYF. The DNA of the CDR3 is TGTGCCAGCAGCATGGACAGGGGGCTAGGAGAGCAGTACTTC. The chain links TRBV11-2 to TRBJ2-7; 11 bases map to TRBD1. CDR3 length equals 14 residues. CDR1 and CDR2 from the germline V gene are SGHAT and FQNNGV. With V trimmed by 5 bases and J by 7 bases, 7 bases remained unmatched.

This chain uses TRBV12-3 or TRBV12-4 with TRBJ1-1; tentative D call: TRBD1 (5 bases). This CDR3 has 17 amino acids. Between the trimmed V and J ends, which lost 7 bases and 2 bases, there was a span of 23 bases. CDR3 loop: CASTMGRQRLVNTEAFF. The CDR3 bases are TGTGCCAGCACCATGGGGCGCCAGCGGCTGGTTAACACTGAAGCTTTCTTT.

The chain combines TRBV3-1 with TRBJ2-7; 7 bases fit TRBD1. This CDR3 is 14 amino acids long. After removal of 6 bases from V and 2 bases from J, the junction contained 7 bases not matched to a gene. Germline V lookup: CDR1 LGHDT, CDR2 YNNKEL (reference sequence). CDR3 region: CASRPTGPPYEQYF. CDR3 bases: TGTGCCAGCAGACCGACAGGGCCCCCCTACGAGCAGTACTTC.

The J gene is TRBJ2-7, the V gene TRBV24-1, with TRBD1 matching over 7 bases. Germline lookup yields CDR1 KGHDR and CDR2 SFDVKD. V was pared by 6 bases and J by 3 bases, with 4 bases of the junction left unmatched. CDR3 length: 13 residues. The CDR3 DNA is TGTGCCACCAGTTGGGACAGACACTACGAGCAGTACTTC. As protein: CATSWDRHYEQYF.

This clonotype was observed at least ten times. This chain joins TRBV2 and TRBJ2-3; 8 bases are shared with TRBD2. The CDR3 is made up of 15 amino acids. The germline V gene encodes CDR1 SNHLY and CDR2 FYNNEI. With V trimmed by 4 bases and J by 1 base, 4 bases remained unmatched. The CDR3 DNA is TGTGCCAGCAGTGTCGGGCGGGGGGGCACAGATACGCAGTATTTT. It encodes CASSVGRGGTDTQYF.

This chain uses TRBV29-1 with TRBJ1-1; tentative D call: TRBD1 (5 bases). Per germline, CDR1 SQVTM and CDR2 ANQGSEA. V lost 7 bases and J 0 bases, leaving 9 bases between the germline ends. CDR3 size: 12 residues. The CDR3 sequence is CSADSLNTEAFF. As DNA, the CDR3 is TGCAGCGCAGACAGCTTGAACACTGAAGCTTTCTTT. The whole variable domain, filled in from reference TRBV29-1 and TRBJ1-1, reads SAVISQKPSRDICQRGTSLTIQCQVDSQVTMMFWYRQQPGQSLTLIATANQGSEATYESGFVIDKFPISRPNLTFSTLTVSNMSPEDSSIYLCSADSLNTEAFFGQGTRLTVV.

Only a few counts were recorded for this clonotype. This rearrangement joins TRBV2 to TRBJ2-7; weak D call: TRBD1 (6 bases). V lost 7 bases and J lost 3, with 19 bases in between. Germline values: CDR1 SNHLY, CDR2 FYNNEI. The CDR3 covers 15 residues. This chain's CDR3 is CASTSGRQANYEQYF. The CDR3 nucleotides are TGTGCCAGCACGAGTGGCCGACAGGCGAACTACGAGCAGTACTTC.

The V and J genes are TRBV7-2 and TRBJ1-4; D gene unclear. V lost 1 base, J lost 7 bases, and 7 bases lay in between. The length of the CDR3 is 13 residues. Germline-derived CDR1 and CDR2 are SGHTA and FQGNSA. The CDR3 DNA sequence: TGTGCCAGCAGCTTAGAACCGGTTGAAAAACTGTTTTTT. Protein: CASSLEPVEKLFF.

The table lists this clonotype with a few counts. The gene calls are TRBV4-3 and TRBJ1-2; D perhaps matches TRBD1 (5 bases). This CDR3 is built from 15 residues. The germline CDR1 and CDR2 sequences are LGHNA and YSLEER. Trimming pared 4 bases from V and 8 bases from J, leaving 20 bases between. CDR3 amino acids: CASSPLGLRIGGYTF. CDR3 sequence (DNA): TGCGCCAGCAGCCCGTTGGGACTGCGGATAGGGGGCTACACCTTC.

This clonotype was detected only a few times. The genes are TRBV5-1 and TRBJ1-1; 8 positions agree with TRBD1. Trimming cost V 5 bases and J 0 bases; bases outside gene matches: 9. CDR3 length: 16 residues. CDR1 is SGHRS, CDR2 YFSETQ, per germline. The CDR3, as DNA: TGCGCCAGCAGACTCGGGACAGGTTACATGAACACTGAAGCTTTCTTT. This codes for CASRLGTGYMNTEAFF.

J is TRBJ2-4 and V is TRBV5-4, with 7 positions matching TRBD1. The CDR3 runs 15 residues. The J segment lost 5 bases and the V segment lost 4 bases, leaving 9 bases of the junction unmatched. Germline values: CDR1 SGHNT, CDR2 YYREEE (reference sequence). The CDR3 sequence: CASSLGWDSQNIQYF. Here the CDR3 DNA reads TGTGCCAGCAGCCTCGGATGGGACAGCCAAAACATTCAGTACTTC.

V gene TRBV12-3 or TRBV12-4 combines with J gene TRBJ2-5; TRBD2 matches at 8 bases. This CDR3 has 15 residues. After removal of 5 bases from V and 5 bases from J, the junction contained 10 bases not matched to a gene. This CDR3 is CASSLTGGASETQYF. The CDR3 nucleotides are TGTGCCAGCAGTCTAACGGGGGGGGCCAGCGAGACCCAGTACTTC.

This clonotype was seen more than once but under ten times. The chain couples TRBV7-2 to TRBJ2-2, with a possible D match to TRBD2 (5 bases). The CDR3 loop spans 15 amino acids. The germline gives CDR1 SGHTA, CDR2 FQGNSA. The V end was cut by 0 bases, the J end by 7 bases, with 12 bases between. This chain's CDR3 is CASSLAASIGGELFF. The CDR3 DNA reads as TGTGCCAGCAGCTTAGCCGCTAGCATCGGCGGGGAGCTGTTTTTT. Complete variable domain (other parts from reference TRBV7-2 and TRBJ2-2): GAGVSQSPSNKVTEKGKDVELRCDPISGHTALYWYRQSLGQGLEFLIYFQGNSAPDKSGLPSDRFSAERTGGSVSTLTIQRTQQEDSAVYLCASSLAASIGGELFFGEGSRLTVL.

The rearrangement links TRBV10-3 to TRBJ1-5, with TRBD1 matching over 10 bases. The CDR3 runs to 16 residues. CDR1 and CDR2 from the germline V gene are ENHRY and SYGVKD. V gave up 6 bases and J gave up 2 bases; unmatched junction bases: 7. DNA of the CDR3: TGTGCCATCAGGGATTCCGGGACAGGGGGCAATCAGCCCCAGCATTTT. It is translated as CAIRDSGTGGNQPQHF.

The genes are TRBV4-3 and TRBJ2-2; 9 bases are a match to TRBD1. Germline CDR1 is LGHNA and CDR2 is YSLEER. The CDR3 has 21 residues. After removal of 1 base from V and 0 bases from J, the junction contained 15 bases not matched to a gene. The CDR3 protein is CASSQATAGQGIRANTGELFF. CDR3 DNA: TGCGCCAGCAGCCAAGCTACAGCGGGACAGGGAATCCGCGCGAACACCGGGGAGCTGTTTTTT.

This clonotype was counted only a few times. The rearrangement joins TRBV7-2 to TRBJ1-3; no definite D call. Germline assignment: CDR1 SGHTA and CDR2 FQGNSA. CDR3 length: 13 amino acids. V dropped 1 base and J dropped 9 bases, with 10 bases sitting between them. The CDR3 here is CASSLVRDGTIYF. The CDR3 nucleotides read TGTGCCAGCAGCTTAGTCCGGGATGGCACCATATATTTT.

The chain is built from TRBV6-2 or TRBV6-3 and TRBJ1-6; D is undetermined. This CDR3 has 15 residues. Germline V gene data show CDR1 as MNHEY and CDR2 as SVGEGT. The V gene lost 6 bases and the J gene lost 3 bases, with 12 bases spanning the gap. This chain's CDR3 is CASRSGRSYNSPLHF. The CDR3 DNA follows: TGTGCCAGCAGATCCGGCCGGAGCTATAATTCACCCCTCCACTTT.

In this sample, this clonotype turned up a few times. The genes are TRBV5-1 and TRBJ2-5; 8 bases fit TRBD1. The CDR3 has 15 residues. Trimming took 2 bases from V and 1 from J; bases not matched to a gene: 4. Germline V gene data show CDR1 as SGHRS and CDR2 as YFSETQ. This chain's CDR3 is CASSFAGQGQETQYF. CDR3 coding DNA: TGCGCCAGCAGCTTCGCTGGACAGGGCCAAGAGACCCAGTACTTC.

This clonotype was observed at least ten times. This sequence joins TRBV27 and TRBJ2-7; 7 bases match TRBD1. The V and J ends lost 9 bases and 7 bases, in that order; junction bases with no gene match: 9. This CDR3 spans 12 amino acids. The germline gives CDR1 MNHEY, CDR2 SMNVEV (reference sequence). The chain's CDR3 is CASRTGAREQYF. CDR3 nucleotide sequence: TGTGCCAGTCGAACAGGGGCGAGGGAGCAGTACTTC.

This rearrangement joins TRBV28 to TRBJ1-4; 7 bases fit TRBD1. With 6 bases clipped from V and 4 bases from J, the junction kept 11 bases outside the gene matches. The CDR3 consists of 16 residues. Germline V gene lookup returns CDR1 MDHEN and CDR2 SYDVKM. The CDR3 sequence is CASSTGQNKFNEKLFF. CDR3 coding DNA: TGTGCCAGCAGCACGGGACAGAACAAATTTAATGAAAAACTGTTTTTT.

The chain uses TRBV20-1 and TRBJ2-7, with a possible D match to TRBD1 (5 bases). The CDR3 is made up of 15 amino acids. Germline V gene lookup returns CDR1 DFQATT and CDR2 SNEGSKA (reference sequence). CDR3 in amino acids: CSAHAVDSPAYERYV. The CDR3, as DNA: TGCAGTGCTCACGCCGTTGACAGTCCCGCTTACGAGCGGTACGTC.

This clonotype was counted only a few times. The chain links TRBV20-1 to TRBJ2-3; D perhaps matches TRBD1 (5 bases). Germline CDR1 DFQATT, CDR2 SNEGSKA (reference sequence). The CDR3 consists of 15 residues. V was trimmed by 0 bases and J by 2 bases, leaving 12 bases between them. The CDR3 is CSARDGRVHTDTQYF. The CDR3 DNA reads TGCAGTGCTAGAGATGGCAGGGTGCACACAGATACGCAGTATTTT.

The V gene is TRBV4-1, the J gene TRBJ1-5; a possible D gene is TRBD1 (5 bases). Germline values: CDR1 MGHRA, CDR2 YSYEKL. With 1 base removed from V and 6 bases from J, the gap between germline ends came to 13 bases. This CDR3 has 15 amino acids. CDR3 in amino acids: CASSQALAGGQPQHF. The CDR3 nucleotides are TGCGCCAGCAGCCAAGCGTTGGCCGGGGGTCAGCCCCAGCATTTT.